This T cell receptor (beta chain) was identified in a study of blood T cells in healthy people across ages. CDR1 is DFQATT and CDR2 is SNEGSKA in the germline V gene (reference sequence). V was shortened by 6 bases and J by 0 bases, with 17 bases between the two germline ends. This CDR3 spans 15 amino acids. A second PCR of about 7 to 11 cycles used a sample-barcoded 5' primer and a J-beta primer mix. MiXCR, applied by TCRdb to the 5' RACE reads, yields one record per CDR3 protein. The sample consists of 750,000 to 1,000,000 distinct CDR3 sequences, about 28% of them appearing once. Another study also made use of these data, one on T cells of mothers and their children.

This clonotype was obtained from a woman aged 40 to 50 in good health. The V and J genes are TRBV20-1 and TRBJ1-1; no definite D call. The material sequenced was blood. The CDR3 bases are TGCAGTGCGAGGGCGTCTGGCAGCTTGAACACTGAAGCTTTCTTT. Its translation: CSARASGSLNTEAFF.